The source of this T cell receptor beta chain is a study of cytomegalovirus exposure and HLA in healthy donors. Trimming removed 5 bases from V and 2 bases from J, with 9 bases in between. In germline, CDR1 is MNHNY, CDR2 SVGAGI (reference sequence). This CDR3 region has 13 residues. Researchers ran the PCR with 60 Vbeta and 13 Jbeta primers. Profiling relied on immunoSEQ multiplex PCR, and the TCRdb table lists in-frame clones only, not all of them. The data show around 85,000 clones, roughly 80% seen once. Turning to this clone: The antigen is not known.

Notes on the study in general: The CMV antigen specificity of a few CMV-associated chains was confirmed through in vitro analysis. Highest at DRB1 and lowest at HLA-C, TCR association rates differed among HLA loci in a later analysis. Overall, about 160 TCR beta chains were annotated as cytomegalovirus-associated.

The chain uses TRBV6-6 and TRBJ1-2; D remains ambiguous. This receptor was identified in a man aged 45-65 years in good health and CMV-seropositive. Sequencing used PBMCs. The chain's CDR3 is CASSPGPNYGYTF. As DNA, the CDR3 is TGTGCCAGCAGTCCAGGTCCAAACTATGGCTACACCTTC.